The present entry profiles one T cell receptor beta chain with its context. Its antigen is still unknown. The data derive from a study of T cell responses to AZD1222 COVID-19 vaccine. Findings of the study overall: Regions 160-218 and 743-854 held dominance among vaccine-associated CD4 TCRs, which spanned spike.

Germline trimming cut 1 base from V and 0 bases from J; bases unmatched to any gene: 2. CDR3 size: 15 residues. Germline V gene data show CDR1 as SGHRS and CDR2 as YFSETQ. The assay was immunoSEQ multiplex PCR, and TCRdb's table has in-frame clones only and misses some. Here the sample spans about 76,000 clones, roughly 90% being singletons. This TCR was recovered from an adult in good health. V is TRBV5-1 and J is TRBJ2-3, with 7 bases lining up with TRBD2. Sequenced here: peripheral blood, sampled on day 0 of AZD1222 vaccination. The CDR3 nucleotides are TGCGCCAGCAGCTTGCAACTAGCGAGCACAGATACGCAGTATTTT. This encodes CASSLQLASTDTQYF.